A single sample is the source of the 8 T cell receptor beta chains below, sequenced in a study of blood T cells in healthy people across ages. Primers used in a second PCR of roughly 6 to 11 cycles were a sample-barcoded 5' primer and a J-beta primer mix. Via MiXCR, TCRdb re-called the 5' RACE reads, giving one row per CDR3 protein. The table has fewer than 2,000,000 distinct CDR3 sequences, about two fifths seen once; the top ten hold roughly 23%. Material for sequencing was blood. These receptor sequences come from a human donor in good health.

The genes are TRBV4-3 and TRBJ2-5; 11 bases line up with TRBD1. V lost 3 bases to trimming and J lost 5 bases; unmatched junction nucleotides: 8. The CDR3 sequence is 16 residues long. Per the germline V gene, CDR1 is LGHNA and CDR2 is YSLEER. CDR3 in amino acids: CASSQDRGLSVETQYF. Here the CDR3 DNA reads TGCGCCAGCAGCCAGGACAGGGGGCTCAGCGTGGAGACCCAGTACTTC.

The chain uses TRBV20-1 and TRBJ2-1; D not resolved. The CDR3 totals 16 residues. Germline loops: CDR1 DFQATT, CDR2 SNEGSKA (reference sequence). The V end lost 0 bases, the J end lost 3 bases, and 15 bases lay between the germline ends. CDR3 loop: CSARDWVGALYNEQFF. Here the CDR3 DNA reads TGCAGTGCTAGAGATTGGGTCGGAGCCCTCTACAATGAGCAGTTCTTC.

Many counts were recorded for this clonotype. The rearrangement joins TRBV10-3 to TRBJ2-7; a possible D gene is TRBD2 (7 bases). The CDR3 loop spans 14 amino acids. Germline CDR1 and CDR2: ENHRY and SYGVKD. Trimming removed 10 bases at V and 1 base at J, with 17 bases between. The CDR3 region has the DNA TGTGCCACCCTGAGGGGGGGGCGATCCTACGAGCAGTACTTC. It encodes CATLRGGRSYEQYF.

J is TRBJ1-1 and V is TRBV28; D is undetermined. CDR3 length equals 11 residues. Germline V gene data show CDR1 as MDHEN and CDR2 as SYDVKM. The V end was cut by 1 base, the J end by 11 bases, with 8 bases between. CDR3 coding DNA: TGTGCCAGCAGTTTATCGCCAGACGCTTTCTTT. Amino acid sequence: CASSLSPDAFF.

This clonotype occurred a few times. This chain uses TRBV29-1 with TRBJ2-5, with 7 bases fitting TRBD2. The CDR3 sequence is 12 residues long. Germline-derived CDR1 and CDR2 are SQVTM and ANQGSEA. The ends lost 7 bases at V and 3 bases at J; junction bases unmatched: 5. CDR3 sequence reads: CSEGTIKETQYF. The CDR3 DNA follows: TGCAGCGAGGGGACTATTAAAGAGACCCAGTACTTC.

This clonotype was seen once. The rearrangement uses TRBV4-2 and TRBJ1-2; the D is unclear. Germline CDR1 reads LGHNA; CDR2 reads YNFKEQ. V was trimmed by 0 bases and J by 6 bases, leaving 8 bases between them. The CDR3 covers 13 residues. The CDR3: CASSQDLADGYTF. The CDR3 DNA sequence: TGTGCCAGCAGCCAAGATTTGGCGGATGGCTACACCTTC.

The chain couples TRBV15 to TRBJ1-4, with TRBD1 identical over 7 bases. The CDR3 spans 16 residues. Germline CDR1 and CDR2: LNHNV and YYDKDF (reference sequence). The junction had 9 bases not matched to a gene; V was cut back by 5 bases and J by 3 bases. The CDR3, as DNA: TGTGCCACCAGCGTGGGGACAACAGGGGCTAATGAAAAACTGTTTTTT. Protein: CATSVGTTGANEKLFF.

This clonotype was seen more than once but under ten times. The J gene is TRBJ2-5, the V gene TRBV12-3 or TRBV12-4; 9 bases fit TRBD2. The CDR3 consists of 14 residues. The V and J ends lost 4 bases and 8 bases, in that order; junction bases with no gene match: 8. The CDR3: CASSSSGVGVTQYF. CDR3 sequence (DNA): TGTGCCAGCAGTTCTAGCGGGGTGGGGGTCACCCAGTACTTC.